This T cell receptor (beta chain) stems from a study of cytotoxic CD8 clonotypes in ibrutinib-treated CLL listed by TCRdb under 2021. Broadly, across the study: In this cohort, approximately 15 patients were treatment-naive and under 13 were relapsed/refractory, while roughly 17 had unmutated IGHV. On average, each sample yielded hundreds of thousands of productive templates and 94,082 productive rearrangements. Samples at response were collected after a median of about twelve months of treatment, with a range of roughly 6 to 40 months. Of the approximately 94 people in the trial, approximately 24 had longitudinal samples available. Cryopreserved peripheral blood mononuclear cells were collected before treatment, at response, and at either disease progression or sustained remission. Responses were partial in around 25 patients and complete in 2; after median about 5.5 years follow-up, roughly 15 stayed in remission and 12 progressed. Results and caveats for the whole study, not just this receptor: Public clonotypes were rare and either shrank or stayed stable during treatment, and the rise in clonality at ibrutinib response reflected expansion of private clonotypes. At baseline, clonality was higher than in age-matched healthy donors and showed a strong correlation with circulating CD8+ T-cell counts. At ibrutinib response clonality went up, during sustained remission it held steady, and at progression it dropped back toward baseline. Sampling times were not matched between sustained-remission and progressing patients, and lymph node repertoires were not studied.

On a MiSeq, deep resolution sequencing aimed for a depth between 1 in 1 million and 1 in 200,000 T cells, with each clonotype covered approximately 9.2x on average. The immunoSEQ hsTCRB Kit was used to generate the TCR beta libraries. The paper's processing steps were these. Data were analyzed with ImmunoSEQ Data Assistant and ImmunoSEQ Analyzer, with V, D and J genes assigned per IMGT definitions. Clonality, which ranges from 0 to 1, was calculated as one minus the normalized Shannon entropy of productive rearrangement frequencies. Public clonotype analysis was restricted to overrepresented clonotypes comprising at least 0.05% of each patient's repertoire. About twelve repertoires from age-matched healthy donors, obtained from immuneACCESS, served as clonality controls. This immuneACCESS table, as held by TCRdb, lists in-frame sequences with V and J called but not all clones. Of the missing ones, under half trace to an unresolved V gene in checked studies; the others have no known cause. V and J calls and clone size are copied from that table; D and trimming were computed from the DNA. The sample table holds about 34,000 clones, of which 69% were seen once. The top ten constitute around a quarter of the sample.

For CDR1 and CDR2, the germline V gene lists MDHEN and SYDVKM. V is reduced by 4 bases and J by 0 bases, leaving a spacing of 16 bases between them. The CDR3 starts with the cysteine, ends with the phenylalanine, and has 16 residues. The sequence is cut down to CDR3 DNA, 48 bases in frame from base 1. Roughly 1.9 micrograms of genomic DNA were extracted from cryopreserved PBMCs for TCR beta library preparation. High-throughput TCR beta sequencing was performed on longitudinal blood samples from CLL patients receiving ibrutinib monotherapy. The patients were enrolled in a single-center, open-label phase 2 trial of ibrutinib monotherapy. With respect to this clone: Its antigen specificity is not known. No quality values exist for individual bases; no much larger clone is one base distant.

This sequence originates from a human donor with chronic lymphocytic leukemia. Sample: PBMCs, taken before ibrutinib treatment. The V and J segments used are TRBV28 and TRBJ2-7, with the D gene not confidently named. The CDR3 amino acid sequence is: CASSSNWAHLSYEQYF. In nucleotide form, the sequence is TGTGCCAGCAGTTCCAATTGGGCCCACCTCTCCTACGAGCAGTACTTC.